Here is one T cell receptor beta chain with its context. The antigen is not known. Patients were adults with ileal or ileocolonic Crohn's disease needing resection. The source of the sample is a study of T cell repertoires in ileal Crohn's disease. Five hundred nanograms of biopsy DNA per sample underwent TCRB immunosequencing. Sequencing was performed with immunoSEQ multiplex PCR; in TCRdb, only in-frame clones are kept and a portion is missing. This sample carries approximately 12,000 clones, roughly 79% of them seen once, and the ten largest clones take 4.5%. V was pared by 6 bases and J by 11 bases, with 29 bases between. This CDR3 region has 16 residues. Per the germline V gene, CDR1 is MNHEY and CDR2 is SMNVEV (reference sequence). Study observations and caveats: Compared with CD4 T cells, sorted CD8 cells carried more expanded clones. All patients with clonality above 26.8% had endoscopic recurrence.

This TCR was sampled from an adult with Crohn's disease. The J gene is TRBJ2-7, the V gene TRBV27; D remains ambiguous. Sequenced sample: ileal tissue. The CDR3 DNA reads TGTGCCAGCAGGCCCACCGATACAACTAACTCCACGAAGGAGTACTTC. Its translation is CASRPTDTTNSTKEYF.